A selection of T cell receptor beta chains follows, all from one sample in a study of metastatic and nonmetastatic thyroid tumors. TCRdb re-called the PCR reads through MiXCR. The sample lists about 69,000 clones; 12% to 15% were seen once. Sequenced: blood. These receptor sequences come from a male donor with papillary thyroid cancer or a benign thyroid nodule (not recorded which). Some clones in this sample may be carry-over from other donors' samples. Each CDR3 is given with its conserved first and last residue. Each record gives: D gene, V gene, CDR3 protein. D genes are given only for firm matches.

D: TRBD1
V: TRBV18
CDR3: CASSDRRTGSNQPQHF

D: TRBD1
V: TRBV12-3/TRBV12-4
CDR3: CASSSPGQKETQYF

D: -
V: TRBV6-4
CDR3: CASSIRAEFNEQFF

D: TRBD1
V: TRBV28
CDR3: CASSFGRDRAGEKLFF

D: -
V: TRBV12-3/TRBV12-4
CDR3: CASTPRRRNTEAFF

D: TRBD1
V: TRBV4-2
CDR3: CASSQAFVGQGGGAFF

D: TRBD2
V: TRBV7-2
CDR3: CASSLSLWGRKRELDTQYF

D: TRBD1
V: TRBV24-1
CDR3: CATSDLRDRGTDTQYF

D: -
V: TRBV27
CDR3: CASVRYTEAFF

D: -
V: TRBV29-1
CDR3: CSVEEYRQETQYF

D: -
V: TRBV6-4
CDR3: CASIPSPGVGGQFF

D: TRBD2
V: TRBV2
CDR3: CASRGTSGSNEQYF

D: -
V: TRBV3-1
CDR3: CASSLGGQPVGYTF

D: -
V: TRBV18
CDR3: CASSPRFLSRTHNEQFF

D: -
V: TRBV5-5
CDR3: CASNGGSGETQYF

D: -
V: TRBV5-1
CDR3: CASSSEQGLAKYF

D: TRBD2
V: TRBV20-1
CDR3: CSAKPGLAGGLYNEQFF

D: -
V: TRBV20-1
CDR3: CSAQNTEAFF

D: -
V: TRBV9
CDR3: CASSAGPLNLDTQYF

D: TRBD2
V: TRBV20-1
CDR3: CSASGLAGLYNEQFF

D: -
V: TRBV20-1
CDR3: CSAGGGDLYEQYF

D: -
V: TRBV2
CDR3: CASRFHNAYEQYF

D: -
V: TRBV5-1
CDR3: CASGQLGEQYF

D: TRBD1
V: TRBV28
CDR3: CASSTDRSPNYGYTF

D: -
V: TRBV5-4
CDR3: CASSQPSNTEAFF

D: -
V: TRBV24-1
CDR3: CATTPQPGGELFF

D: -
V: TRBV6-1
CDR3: CASRVGGAKRETQYF

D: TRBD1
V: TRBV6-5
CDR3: CASSYSRDRPTYSNQPQHF

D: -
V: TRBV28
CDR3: CASSLRENIQYF

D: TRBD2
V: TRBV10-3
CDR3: CAISEPTSGKNEQFF

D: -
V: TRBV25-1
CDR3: CASSDRSGMNYCYTF

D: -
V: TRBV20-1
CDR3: CSASPGTVNQPQHF